Below are 11 T cell receptor beta chains sequenced from a single sample in a study of CD8 T cells in ankylosing spondylitis. MiXCR, run by TCRdb on the 5' RACE reads, gives a single entry per CDR3 protein. The sample has 210,000 or so distinct CDR3 sequences; approximately 24% are singletons. Sequencing was carried out using blood, either unsorted or a sorted T cell fraction (not recorded which). The receptors were sampled from a male donor with ankylosing spondylitis or in good health (not recorded which).

This clonotype has a count of ten or more. V and J are TRBV29-1 and TRBJ2-7; weak D call: TRBD1 (6 bases). CDR1 and CDR2 (germline): SQVTM, ANQGSEA. V lost 7 bases to trimming and J lost 2 bases, with 15 bases between them. The CDR3 covers 13 residues. The CDR3 nucleotides read TGCAGCGCATTGTCAGGGGTGACCTACGAGCAGTACTTC. It translates to CSALSGVTYEQYF.

V usage is TRBV29-1 and J usage is TRBJ1-2; no firm D call. V lost 4 bases and J 5 bases, leaving 17 bases between the germline ends. The CDR3 has 14 amino acids. From germline, CDR1 is SQVTM and CDR2 ANQGSEA. CDR3 region: CSVGVGLDGYGYTF. The CDR3 bases are TGCAGCGTTGGGGTAGGCCTAGATGGGTATGGCTACACCTTC.

This clonotype turned up a few times. The CDR3 reads CASSVSGLPQETQYF. The DNA of the CDR3 is TGTGCCAGCAGTGTGTCCGGACTCCCGCAAGAGACCCAGTACTTC. The chain has TRBV2 and TRBJ2-5; maybe TRBD2 (5 bases). V was trimmed by 4 bases and J by 2 bases, leaving 14 bases between them. The CDR3 has 15 amino acids. CDR1 is SNHLY, CDR2 FYNNEI, per germline.

Ten or more counts support this clonotype. The chain couples TRBV20-1 to TRBJ2-4, with 7 bases identical to TRBD2. V lost 3 bases and J lost 0; bases outside the gene matches: 14. CDR1 is DFQATT and CDR2 is SNEGSKA in the germline V gene (reference sequence). The CDR3 spans 18 residues. CDR3 in amino acids: CSARRLAESLLAKNIQYF. CDR3 DNA sequence: TGCAGTGCTAGGAGGCTAGCGGAGAGCCTACTAGCCAAAAACATTCAGTACTTC.

There are many counts of this clonotype. This chain uses TRBV10-3 with TRBJ2-1; D gene ambiguous. CDR1 and CDR2 (germline): ENHRY, SYGVKD. There are 14 residues in the CDR3. V was clipped by 0 bases and J by 5 bases, with 8 bases between them. DNA of the CDR3: TGTGCCATCAGTGAGTCAGTTGCAAACAATGAGCAGTTCTTC. Translated, it gives CAISESVANNEQFF.

This clonotype has at least ten counts. This chain uses TRBV5-5 with TRBJ1-1, with D possibly matching TRBD1 (5 bases). Germline-derived CDR1 and CDR2 are SGHKS and YYEKEE (reference sequence). The V end was cut by 0 bases, the J end by 8 bases, with 14 bases between. This CDR3 contains 14 residues. CDR3 coding DNA: TGTGCCAGCAGCTTGGTAGGCAGGGCCAAAGAAGCTTTCTTT. As protein: CASSLVGRAKEAFF.

This clonotype showed up many times. The chain combines TRBV20-1 with TRBJ2-1, with 12 bases lining up with TRBD2. The CDR3 runs 13 residues. The V gene's germline CDR1 is DFQATT and CDR2 SNEGSKA (reference sequence). The CDR3 spells CSPGLAGINEQFF. The CDR3 region has the DNA TGCAGCCCCGGACTAGCGGGGATCAATGAGCAGTTCTTC.

This clonotype came up many times. The chain carries TRBV20-1 and TRBJ1-1, with D uncertain. The V gene lost 2 bases and the J gene lost 0 bases, with 7 bases spanning the gap. This CDR3 is built from 13 residues. Germline loops: CDR1 DFQATT, CDR2 SNEGSKA (reference sequence). In DNA, the CDR3 is TGCAGTGCTAGATCTGCCCTGAACACTGAAGCTTTCTTT. Residues: CSARSALNTEAFF.

The V gene is TRBV5-1, the J gene TRBJ2-5; D could derive from TRBD1 or TRBD2 (5 bases each). Per the germline V gene, CDR1 is SGHRS and CDR2 is YFSETQ. There are 17 residues in the CDR3. The V end lost 0 bases, the J end lost 2 bases, and 17 bases lay between the germline ends. The CDR3 sequence is CASSLGDQSSGQETQYF. The CDR3 DNA reads TGCGCCAGCAGCTTGGGGGACCAAAGTTCTGGGCAAGAGACCCAGTACTTC.

This clonotype appeared many times. V gene TRBV6-2 or TRBV6-3 combines with J gene TRBJ2-3, with TRBD2 matching over 12 bases. The CDR3 has 17 amino acids. With V trimmed by 5 bases and J by 5 bases, 11 bases remained unmatched. CDR1 and CDR2 (germline): MNHEY, SVGEGT. The CDR3 DNA reads TGTGCCAGCAGTCCCCATGCAAGACTAGCGGGAGAAGATACGCAGTATTTT. Translated: CASSPHARLAGEDTQYF.

This clonotype was seen many times. V is TRBV6-1 and J is TRBJ2-5; either TRBD1 or TRBD2 may supply D (5 bases each). The V end was cut by 7 bases, the J end by 2 bases, with 11 bases between. CDR3 length equals 13 residues. Germline V CDR1 and CDR2: MNHNS, SASEGT. Here the CDR3 DNA reads TGTGCCAGCACCGCCTGGGGGCAAGAGACCCAGTACTTC. This gives the protein CASTAWGQETQYF.